This note documents a single T cell receptor beta chain sequence. Authors' data handling: Amplification with reference gene primers provided the estimates of nucleated cell counts. Clones were read by immunoSEQ multiplex PCR, and TCRdb kept only the in-frame ones, dropping some. From that table come the V and J calls and clone size; the DNA was used to work out D and trimming. The table records roughly 180,000 clones, around 77% of them present only once. The record originates from a study of blood T cell repertoires in COVID-19. Study summary: Some COVID-19 samples were acute and others convalescent; all came from the United States, Italy and Spain.

This CDR3 spans 16 amino acids. Trimming removed 5 bases at V and 1 base at J, with 15 bases between. Germline CDR1 and CDR2: MDHEN and SYDVKM. The chain employs TRBV28 and TRBJ1-5; no firm D call. Material for sequencing was peripheral blood. The origin of this receptor is a man in his 60s with active or convalescent COVID-19. CDR3 coding DNA: TGTGCCAGCAGTCCCCCAGGAGGGATAAGCAATCAGCCCCAGCATTTT. Residues: CASSPPGGISNQPQHF.